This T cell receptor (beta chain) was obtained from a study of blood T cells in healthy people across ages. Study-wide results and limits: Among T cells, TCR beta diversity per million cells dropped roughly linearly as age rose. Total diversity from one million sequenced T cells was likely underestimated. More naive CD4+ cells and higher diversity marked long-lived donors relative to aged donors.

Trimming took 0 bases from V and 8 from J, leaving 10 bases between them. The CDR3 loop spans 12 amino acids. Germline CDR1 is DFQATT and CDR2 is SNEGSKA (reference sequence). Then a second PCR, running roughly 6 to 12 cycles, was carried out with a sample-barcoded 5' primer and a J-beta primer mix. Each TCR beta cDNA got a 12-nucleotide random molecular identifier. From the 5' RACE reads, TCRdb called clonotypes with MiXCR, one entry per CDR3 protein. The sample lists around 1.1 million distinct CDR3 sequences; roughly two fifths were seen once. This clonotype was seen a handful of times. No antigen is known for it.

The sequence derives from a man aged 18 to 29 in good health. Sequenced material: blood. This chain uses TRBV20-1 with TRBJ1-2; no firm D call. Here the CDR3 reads CSARDRTQGYTF. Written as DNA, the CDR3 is TGCAGTGCTAGAGATCGAACGCAGGGCTACACCTTC.